These T cell receptor beta chains were read from a single sample in a study of STAT5B mutations in CD4+ large granular lymphocyte leukemia. Produced via immunoSEQ multiplex PCR; TCRdb's table is partial and in-frame only. Of about 29,000 clones listed, over 70% are singletons. The sample taken for sequencing was CD4+ T cells from blood buffy coats. These receptors all come from a human donor in good health. CDR3s include the opening cysteine and the closing phenylalanine or tryptophan.

V gene: TRBV14
J gene: TRBJ2-5
CDR3 protein: CASSQRTSGSEETQYF

V gene: TRBV30
J gene: TRBJ1-1
CDR3 protein: CAWSVKEIIRTEAFF

V gene: TRBV27
J gene: TRBJ2-1
CDR3 protein: CASSLFLAGGLYNEQFF

V gene: TRBV18
J gene: TRBJ1-2
CDR3 protein: CASSFGQAAPYYGYTF

V gene: TRBV28
J gene: TRBJ1-2
CDR3 protein: CASTPSNYGYTF

V gene: TRBV10-3
J gene: TRBJ2-3
CDR3 protein: CATEAGTSTDTQYF

V gene: TRBV30
J gene: TRBJ1-6
CDR3 protein: CAWSPGTLDSPLHF

V gene: TRBV14
J gene: TRBJ2-5
CDR3 protein: CASSLGLLGETQYF

V gene: TRBV11-2
J gene: TRBJ2-5
CDR3 protein: CASSLAWTPDSKYF

V gene: TRBV10-3
J gene: TRBJ2-1
CDR3 protein: CAIGSSGRAVEQFF

V gene: TRBV9
J gene: TRBJ1-1
CDR3 protein: CASSVGQITEAFF

V gene: TRBV19
J gene: TRBJ2-1
CDR3 protein: CASSIGVASYNEQFF

V gene: TRBV6-1
J gene: TRBJ1-1
CDR3 protein: CASQQGLDTEAFF

V gene: TRBV6-1
J gene: TRBJ2-5
CDR3 protein: CASSLQGRSWETQYF